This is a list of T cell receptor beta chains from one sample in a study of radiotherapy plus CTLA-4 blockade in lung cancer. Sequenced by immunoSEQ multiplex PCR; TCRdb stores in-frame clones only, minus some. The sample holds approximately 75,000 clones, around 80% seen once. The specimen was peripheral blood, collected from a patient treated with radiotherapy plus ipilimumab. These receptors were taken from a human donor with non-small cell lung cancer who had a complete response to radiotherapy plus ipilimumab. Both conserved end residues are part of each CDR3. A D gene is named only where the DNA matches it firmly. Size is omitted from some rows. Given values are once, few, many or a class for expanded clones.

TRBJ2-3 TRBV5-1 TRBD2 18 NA TGCGCCAGCAGCGGAGGTAGCGGGGGGGCTCTACGAACAGATACGCAGTATTTT CASSGGSGGALRTDTQYF
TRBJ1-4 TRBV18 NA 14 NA TGTGCCAGCTCACCCGCAACAGGAAATGAAAAACTGTTTTTT CASSPATGNEKLFF
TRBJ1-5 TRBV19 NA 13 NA TGTGCCAGTCGGACAGATAGCAATCAGCCCCAGCATTTT CASRTDSNQPQHF
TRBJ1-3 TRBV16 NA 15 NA TGTGCCAGCAGCCAAGATGAGGGTTCTGGAAACACCATATATTTT CASSQDEGSGNTIYF
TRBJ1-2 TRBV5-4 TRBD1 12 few TGTGCCAGCAGCTTTACAGGGGAGGGCTACACCTTC CASSFTGEGYTF
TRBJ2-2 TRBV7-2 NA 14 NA TGTGCCAGCAGTCCCGGGGGAAACACCGGGGAGCTGTTTTTT CASSPGGNTGELFF
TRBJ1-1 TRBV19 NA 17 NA TGTGCCAGTAGTTTTGTAAAGAGGACGGCCCCGAACACTGAAGCTTTCTTT CASSFVKRTAPNTEAFF
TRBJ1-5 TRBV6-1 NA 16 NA TGTGCCAGCAGTGAAGCGCCACTGAGTTTCAATCAGCCCCAGCATTTT CASSEAPLSFNQPQHF
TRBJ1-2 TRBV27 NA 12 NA TGTGCCAGCAGTTCAGACAGCTATGGCTACACCTTC CASSSDSYGYTF
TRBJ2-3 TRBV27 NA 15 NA TGTGCCAGCAGAGATAACAGGGTTGGCACAGATACGCAGTATTTT CASRDNRVGTDTQYF
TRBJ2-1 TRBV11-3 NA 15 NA TGTGCCAGCTCAGGCGGCAGGGGCTCCTACAATGAGCAGTTCTTC CASSGGRGSYNEQFF
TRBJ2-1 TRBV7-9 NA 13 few TGTGCCAGCAGCTTTGGGGGCTTCAGTGAGCAGTTCTTC CASSFGGFSEQFF
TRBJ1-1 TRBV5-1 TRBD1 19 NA TGCGCCAGCAGCTTCGGAAGGGACAGGGCCCCTCTCGGAGCCACTGAAGCTTTCTTT CASSFGRDRAPLGATEAFF
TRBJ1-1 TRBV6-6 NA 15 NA TGTGCCAGCATCCAACACGGTAATGCGAACACTGAAGCTTTCTTT CASIQHGNANTEAFF
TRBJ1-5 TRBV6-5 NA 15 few TGTGCCAGCAGTCCCCAGGGGAGAGACAATCAGCCCCAGCATTTT CASSPQGRDNQPQHF
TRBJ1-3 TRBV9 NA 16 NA TGTGCCAGCAGCGTAGAGGTCGGGGAATCTGGAAACACCATATATTTT CASSVEVGESGNTIYF